This T cell receptor beta chain was documented in a study of blood T cells in healthy people across ages (dated by TCRdb to the mid-2010s). Background for the entire study: In model experiments, template switching captured roughly one uniquely barcoded TCR beta cDNA molecule for every two T cells. Age-related changes in TCR beta repertoire diversity were measured in the study by deep sequencing normalized with unique cDNA molecular identifiers. The donors were split into four age groups: young (average about 15 years), middle-aged (around 37), aged (more than 60) and long-lived (about 82). To avoid experimental bias, donors of different ages were spread randomly across the sequencing lanes. Two additional independent replicas of 1 million unique cDNA reads from the same blood draw were analyzed for two donors (one aged 18 to 30 and one aged 80 or older). The full study reports these points: Bulk unsorted PBMC profiling prevented conclusive comparison of naive and antigen-experienced compartments. As age increased, observed TCR beta diversity per million T cells dropped in a roughly linear way, and a significant reduction was already evident by age about 40. Because the CMV infection status of the donors was unknown, age-related changes in expanded clonotypes may potentially have been confounded. The percentage of naive T cells measured by flow cytometry correlated strongly with observed TCR beta diversity. Estimates of total diversity from one million sequenced T cells were regarded as lower bounds and underestimates. Compared with the aged group, more naive CD4+ T cells, fewer expanded clones and increased TCR diversity were shown by the long-lived group, suggesting age selection.

As for this clonotype: Its recognized antigen is unknown. Base qualities are missing; no much larger clone stands one base away.

The donors were roughly 40 Caucasian individuals from Russia, aged roughly 6 to 90 years, who were systemically healthy. Each donor gave ten milliliters of peripheral blood, drawn into EDTA-treated Vacutainer tubes. PBMCs were isolated by Ficoll-Paque density-gradient centrifugation, with at least 6 million obtained per sample. Trizol reagent was used to extract total RNA from PBMCs, with at least 5.5 micrograms per sample. For every donor, flow cytometry on a PBMC aliquot measured the percentage of naive CD45RAhigh/CD27high T cells. The library was made by 5' RACE. Data came from an Illumina HiSeq 2500. A second PCR of 7 to 11 cycles was performed with a sample-barcoded 5' primer and a J-beta primer mix. Each TCR beta cDNA molecule received a unique molecular identifier from a template-switch 5' adaptor carrying 12 random nucleotides. Each sample yielded at least 2.5 million CDR3-containing paired-end reads. The Mint cDNA synthesis kit, primed by a TRBC-specific oligonucleotide, was used to synthesize first-strand cDNA from all RNA. Following uracil-DNA glycosylase treatment, a first 18-cycle PCR with universal primers M1SS and BC2_uni_R was performed on all cDNA. In the authors' own workflow: Each sample was normalized by randomly selecting 1 million high-quality reads, each carrying a distinct molecular identifier. Instead of being binned into consensus sequences, reads with shared molecular identifiers were discarded. MiTCR, set to a Q25 quality threshold and the strictest error-elimination algorithm, was used for CDR3 identification, clonotype clustering and error correction. A nonparametric unseen species model with Euler transformation was used to estimate lower-bound total TCR beta diversity. Through fastp at Q25 and MiXCR, TCRdb rebuilt clones from the public reads, retaining in-frame beta chains. Every entry covers one CDR3 protein and lists the most common genes and DNA from its rows. These V and J calls rely on TCRdb rather than the paper's analysis. In this sample the table shows approximately 940,000 distinct CDR3 sequences, around 49% of which occur a single time. The ten largest clones add up to 13% of the sample.

The germline V and J ends show losses of 6 bases and 8 bases respectively, and no gene match explains 8 bases of the junction. The cysteine opens and the phenylalanine closes a CDR3 of 13 amino acids. Only CDR3 DNA remains: 39 bases, in frame from the first base. For CDR1 and CDR2, the germline V gene lists SGHDT and YYEEEE. The receptor's source is a man between 25 and 39 years old in good health. The source material was blood. The V and J genes are TRBV5-6 and TRBJ1-2; 9 nucleotides in the junction match TRBD1. The nucleotides read TGTGCCAGCATCCTACAGGGGGCGCAGGGCTACACCTTC. Translated, this is CASILQGAQGYTF.